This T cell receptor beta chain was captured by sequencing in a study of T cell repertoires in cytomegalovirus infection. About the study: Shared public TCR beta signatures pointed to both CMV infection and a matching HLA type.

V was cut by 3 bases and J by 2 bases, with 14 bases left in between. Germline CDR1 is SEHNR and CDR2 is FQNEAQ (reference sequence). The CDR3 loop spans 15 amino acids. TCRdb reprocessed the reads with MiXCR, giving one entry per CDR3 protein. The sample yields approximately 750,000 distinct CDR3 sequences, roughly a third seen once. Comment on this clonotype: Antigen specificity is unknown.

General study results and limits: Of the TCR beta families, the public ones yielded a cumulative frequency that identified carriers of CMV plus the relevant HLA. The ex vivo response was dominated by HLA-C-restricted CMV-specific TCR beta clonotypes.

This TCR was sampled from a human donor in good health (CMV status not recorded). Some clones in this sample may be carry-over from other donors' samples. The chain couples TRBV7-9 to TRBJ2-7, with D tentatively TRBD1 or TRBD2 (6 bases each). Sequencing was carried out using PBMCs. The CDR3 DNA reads TGTGCCAGCAGCTTTGGGGGGCTGGAAGCCTACGAGCAGTACTTC. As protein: CASSFGGLEAYEQYF.